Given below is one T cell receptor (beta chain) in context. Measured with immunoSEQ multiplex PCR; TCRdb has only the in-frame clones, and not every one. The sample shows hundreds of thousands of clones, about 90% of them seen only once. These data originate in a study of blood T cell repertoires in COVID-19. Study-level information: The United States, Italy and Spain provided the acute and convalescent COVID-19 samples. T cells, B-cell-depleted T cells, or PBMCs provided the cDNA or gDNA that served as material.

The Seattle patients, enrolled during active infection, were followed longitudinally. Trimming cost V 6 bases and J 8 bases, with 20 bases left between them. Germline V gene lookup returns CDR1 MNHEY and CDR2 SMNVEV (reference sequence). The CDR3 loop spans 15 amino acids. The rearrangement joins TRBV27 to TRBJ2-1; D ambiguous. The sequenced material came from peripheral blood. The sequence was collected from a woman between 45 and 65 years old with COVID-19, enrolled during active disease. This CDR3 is CASSPEKWRSDEQFF. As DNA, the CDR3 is TGTGCCAGCAGCCCCGAGAAATGGCGGAGCGATGAGCAGTTCTTC.